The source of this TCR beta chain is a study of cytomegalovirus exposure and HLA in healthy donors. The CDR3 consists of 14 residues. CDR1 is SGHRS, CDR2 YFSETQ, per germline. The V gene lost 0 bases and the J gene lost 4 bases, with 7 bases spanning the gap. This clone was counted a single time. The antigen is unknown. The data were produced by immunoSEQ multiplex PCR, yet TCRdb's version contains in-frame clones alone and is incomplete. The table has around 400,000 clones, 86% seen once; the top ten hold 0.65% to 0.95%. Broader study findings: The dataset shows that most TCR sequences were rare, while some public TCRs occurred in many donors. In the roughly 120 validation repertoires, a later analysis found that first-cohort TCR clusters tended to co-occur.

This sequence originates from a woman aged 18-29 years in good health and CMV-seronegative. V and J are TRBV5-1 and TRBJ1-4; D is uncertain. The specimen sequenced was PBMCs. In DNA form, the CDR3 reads TGCGCCAGCAGCTTGGGACTCTTTAATGAAAAACTGTTTTTT. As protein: CASSLGLFNEKLFF.